The clone carrying this T cell receptor beta chain has at least ten counts. Its specificity is unknown. Germline V CDR1 and CDR2: MDHEN, SYDVKM. CDR3 size: 15 residues. J lost 3 bases, V lost 7 bases, and 7 bases had no gene match. RNA transcripts yielded amplified TCR beta CDR3 regions. The authors performed first-round RT-PCR with HTBI primers and then a second-round multiplex PCR. Each CDR3 protein gets one entry after TCRdb re-called the multiplex PCR reads with MiXCR. The repertoire holds approximately 210,000 distinct CDR3 sequences, approximately 28% seen once, with around 9.8% in the top ten. Ophthalmopathic donors had moderate-to-severe activity, CAS ≥3 and NOSPECS ≥4, with disease that had lasted under 3 months. The PBMCs had their origin in around 10 ml of fresh peripheral blood. This sample was included in a study of Graves' ophthalmopathy and Graves' hyperthyroidism. Study-wide points: As the model predicted ophthalmopathy progression, it achieved a sensitivity of 70% to 71% and a specificity of roughly 73%. In blood, most expanded thyroid clonotypes above 0.001 frequency were also detected.

The chain has TRBV28 and TRBJ2-7; TRBD1 agrees at 12 bases. The sequencing sample was made of peripheral blood. The sequence derives from a man aged 50-59 years with Graves' ophthalmopathy. The DNA of the CDR3 is TGTGCCAGCAACGGAGGGACAGGGGGCCTCTACGAGCAGTACTTC. Its protein product is CASNGGTGGLYEQYF.